The 3 T cell receptor beta chains below come from one sample, sequenced in a study of shared clonotypes between healthy human individuals. Only in-frame clones appear in the TCRdb table, and some are missing; sequencing was by immunoSEQ multiplex PCR. This table holds 2 million to 2.5 million clones, under 97% found once. The sequenced sample was naive CD4+ T cells sorted from blood. Subset noted: CD45RA+ positively selected. These receptors originate from a man between 18 and 35 years old in good health.

This clone showed up just a few times. The rearrangement links TRBV7-9 to TRBJ1-5; TRBD1 matches at 8 bases. Looked up from germline, CDR1 is SEHNR and CDR2 is FQNEAQ (reference sequence). This CDR3 region has 14 residues. Trimming at V came to 5 bases and at J to 3 bases, leaving 3 bases not matched to a gene. The CDR3 sequence is CASSRTGNNQPQHF. In DNA form, the CDR3 reads TGTGCCAGCAGCCGGACAGGGAACAATCAGCCCCAGCATTTT.

The sample holds one count of this clone. The DNA for the CDR3 is TGTGCCAGTAGTAGGGGGGGTATAATTGACTATGGCTACACCTTC. Translated: CASSRGGIIDYGYTF. The chain couples TRBV6-6 to TRBJ1-2; TRBD1 is a possible D gene (6 bases). Germline lookup yields CDR1 MNHNY and CDR2 SVGAGI (reference sequence). Trimming pared 9 bases from V and 3 bases from J, leaving 20 bases between. CDR3 size: 15 residues.

This chain links TRBV30 with TRBJ2-7; 7 positions agree with TRBD2. The V gene end was trimmed by 3 bases and the J gene end by 6 bases; junction bases not matched to a gene: 5. Germline assignment: CDR1 GTSNPN and CDR2 SVGIG (reference sequence). This CDR3 is 12 amino acids long. The CDR3 DNA is TGTGCCTGGAGCGCAGGGAGGGGCGAGCAGTACTTC. The encoded protein is CAWSAGRGEQYF.